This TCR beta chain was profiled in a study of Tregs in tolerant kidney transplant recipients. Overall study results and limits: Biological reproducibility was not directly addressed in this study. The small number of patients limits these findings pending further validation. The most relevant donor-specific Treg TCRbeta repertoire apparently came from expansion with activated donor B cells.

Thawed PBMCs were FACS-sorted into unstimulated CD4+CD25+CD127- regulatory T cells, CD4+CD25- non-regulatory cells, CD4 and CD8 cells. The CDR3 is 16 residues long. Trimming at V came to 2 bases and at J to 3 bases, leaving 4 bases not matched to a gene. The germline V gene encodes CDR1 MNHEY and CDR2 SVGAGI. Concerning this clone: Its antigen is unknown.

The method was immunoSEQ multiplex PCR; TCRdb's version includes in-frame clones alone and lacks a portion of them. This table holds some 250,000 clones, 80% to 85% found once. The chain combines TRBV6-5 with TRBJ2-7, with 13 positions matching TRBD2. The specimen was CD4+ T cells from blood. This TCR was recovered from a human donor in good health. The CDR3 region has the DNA TGTGCCAGCAGTTACGAGGGGACTAGCGGGATCTACGAGCAGTACTTC. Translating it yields CASSYEGTSGIYEQYF.